The rows below give T cell receptor beta chains drawn from one sample of a study of molecular identifiers for immune sequencing clone quantification. In TCRdb, the PCR reads were re-called with MiXCR into one record per CDR3 protein. The sample includes approximately 630,000 distinct CDR3 sequences, over 25% of them seen just once. The material sequenced was naive CD8+ T cells from blood, with Jurkat cell RNA spiked in. The receptor set was obtained from a human donor in good health. Some libraries in this study had Jurkat cell RNA spiked in. Each CDR3 is given with its conserved first and last residue. The D gene is left open where the match is weak. Not all rows give a size; the values are once, few, many and, for expanded clones, a class.

J,V,D,length,size,CDR3,DNA
TRBJ1-1,TRBV11-1,NA,15,NA,CASSAYRAAHTEALF,TGTGCCAGCAGCGCCTACAGGGCGGCTCACACTGAAGCTCTCTTT
TRBJ1-2,TRBV27,TRBD1,16,many,CASSSGRDSFNYGYTF,TGTGCCAGCAGTTCAGGCAGGGACAGCTTTAACTATGGCTACACCTTC
TRBJ2-7,TRBV6-2/TRBV6-3,NA,15,many,CASILSRDAAYEQYF,TGTGCCAGCATCCTTTCCCGGGACGCCGCCTACGAGCAGTACTTC
TRBJ1-4,TRBV12-3/TRBV12-4,NA,14,NA,CASSLSGGGEKLFF,TGTGCCAGCAGTTTATCGGGGGGGGGTGAAAAACTGTTTTTT
TRBJ2-7,TRBV6-1,TRBD1,15,few,CASSGGTGGDYEQYF,TGTGCCAGCAGTGGGGGGACAGGGGGGGACTACGAGCAGTACTTC
TRBJ2-7,TRBV25-1,TRBD1,12,NA,CASNRGDGEQYF,TGTGCCAGTAACAGGGGGGACGGCGAGCAGTACTTC
TRBJ1-2,TRBV14,TRBD1,14,NA,CASSQDLDRDGYTF,TGTGCCAGCAGCCAAGATCTTGACAGGGATGGCTACACCTTC
TRBJ2-5,TRBV5-4,NA,15,many,CASRPWTGSKETQYF,TGTGCCAGCAGGCCTTGGACGGGTTCGAAAGAGACCCAGTACTTC
TRBJ2-7,TRBV10-3,TRBD2,15,NA,CAISSGTRGNYEQYF,TGTGCCATCAGCTCCGGGACTAGAGGAAACTACGAGCAGTACTTC
TRBJ2-7,TRBV11-3,TRBD1,13,NA,CASSWGQDYEQCF,TGTGCCAGCAGCTGGGGACAGGACTACGAGCAGTGCTTC
TRBJ2-3,TRBV7-2,TRBD2,14,many,CASSYGLAGDTQYF,TGTGCCAGCAGCTACGGACTAGCAGGGGATACGCAGTATTTT
TRBJ2-1,TRBV5-4,NA,15,few,CASSLSIGGYNEQFF,TGTGCCAGCAGCTTGAGCATAGGCGGCTACAATGAGCAGTTCTTC
TRBJ2-5,TRBV12-3/TRBV12-4,NA,15,many,CASSFHKQLQETQYF,TGTGCCAGCAGTTTTCATAAGCAGCTCCAAGAGACCCAGTACTTC
TRBJ2-2,TRBV19,NA,13,NA,CASSESNTGELFF,TGTGCCAGTAGTGAATCGAACACCGGGGAGCTGTTTTTT
TRBJ2-1,TRBV6-2/TRBV6-3,TRBD2,15,NA,CASRINSGRGNEQFF,TGTGCCAGCAGGATAAATAGCGGGAGAGGTAATGAGCAGTTCTTC
TRBJ1-5,TRBV27,NA,13,NA,CASSLYLGQPQHF,TGTGCCAGCAGTTTATATCTAGGTCAGCCCCAGCATTTT
TRBJ2-1,TRBV7-3,NA,15,NA,CASSALAGVGNEQFF,TGTGCCAGCAGCGCCCTAGCTGGGGTAGGCAATGAGCAGTTCTTC
TRBJ2-3,TRBV6-5,TRBD2,21,NA,CTSSYARTSGTGYERTDTQYF,TGTACCAGCAGTTACGCTAGGACTAGCGGGACAGGATACGAACGCACAGATACGCAGTATTTT
TRBJ2-7,TRBV19,TRBD1,15,few,CASSMGQGATYEQYF,TGTGCCAGTAGTATGGGACAGGGGGCCACCTACGAGCAGTACTTC
TRBJ1-2,TRBV4-1,NA,15,few,CASSQLLNPNYGYTF,TGCGCCAGCAGCCAACTACTGAACCCTAACTATGGCTACACCTTC
TRBJ2-2,TRBV4-3,NA,14,NA,CASSQDSYTGELFF,TGCGCCAGCAGCCAAGATAGTTACACCGGGGAGCTGTTTTTT
TRBJ1-3,TRBV12-3/TRBV12-4,NA,11,many,CASSFGNTIYF,TGTGCCAGCAGCTTCGGAAACACCATATATTTT
TRBJ1-2,TRBV29-1,TRBD1,16,NA,CSVGTGQGYTNYGYTF,TGCAGCGTAGGGACGGGACAGGGATACACTAACTATGGCTACACCTTC